Below, 28 T cell receptor beta chains from the same sample are listed, as sequenced in a study of blood T cell repertoires in COVID-19. This table comes from immunoSEQ multiplex PCR, and its TCRdb copy is limited to in-frame clones, with some not included. This table has 50,000 or so clones, about 89% appearing once. The source material was peripheral blood. Source of these receptors: a human donor in a cohort sampled during active COVID-19.

In its sample, this clone was seen once. J is TRBJ2-4 and V is TRBV11-3, with a possible D match to TRBD2 (7 bases). The V and J ends lost 5 bases and 5 bases respectively, with 13 bases between them. The CDR3 is 14 residues long. Germline CDR1 and CDR2: SGHNT and YENEEA. The CDR3 DNA reads as TGTGCCAGCAGCCGGGACGGGGGGCAAAACATTCAGTACTTC. Residues: CASSRDGGQNIQYF.

The chain is built from TRBV9 and TRBJ2-5; 8 bases fit TRBD1. Germline V gene data show CDR1 as SGDLS and CDR2 as YYNGEE. Trimming cost V 3 bases and J 3 bases; bases outside gene matches: 4. The CDR3 covers 14 residues. In nucleotides, the CDR3 is TGTGCCAGCAGCGCCGGGACAGGTGAAGAGACCCAGTACTTC. Translation gives CASSAGTGEETQYF.

This chain's CDR3 is CASISLRTRSNEQFF. The CDR3 DNA follows: TGTGCCAGTATATCCCTCCGGACACGGAGCAATGAGCAGTTCTTC. The chain is built from TRBV19 and TRBJ2-1; D may be TRBD1 (5 bases). From germline, CDR1 is LNHDA and CDR2 SQIVND (reference sequence). The CDR3 runs 15 residues. V lost 7 bases and J lost 6, with 19 bases in between.

Here the CDR3 DNA reads TGTGCCAGCAGCCGACAACACGATGAGGGCCACTCCTACGAGCAGTACTTC. Translating it yields CASSRQHDEGHSYEQYF. The chain uses TRBV6-8 and TRBJ2-7; weak D call: TRBD2 (5 bases). V was clipped by 6 bases and J by 0 bases, with 21 bases between them. CDR1 and CDR2 from the germline V gene are MNHGY and SAAAGT. The CDR3 length is 17 residues.

The chain couples TRBV19 to TRBJ1-4; TRBD1 matches at 9 bases. Germline CDR1 and CDR2: LNHDA and SQIVND (reference sequence). This CDR3 has 15 amino acids. Unmatched junction bases numbered 11, after V lost 10 bases and J lost 5 bases. This CDR3 is CATAPTQGANEKLFF. CDR3 nucleotide sequence: TGTGCCACCGCACCTACACAGGGGGCAAATGAAAAACTGTTTTTT.

The chain carries TRBV6-6 and TRBJ1-4; D not certain. Trimming took 6 bases from V and 5 from J, leaving 16 bases between them. The V gene's germline CDR1 is MNHNY and CDR2 SVGAGI (reference sequence). This CDR3 has 15 amino acids. This CDR3 is CASSTMPGGNEKLFF. CDR3 sequence (DNA): TGTGCCAGCAGCACTATGCCCGGAGGGAATGAAAAACTGTTTTTT.

The rearrangement links TRBV2 to TRBJ1-2; 9 bases agree with TRBD1. The CDR3 is 12 residues long. Per germline, CDR1 SNHLY and CDR2 FYNNEI. After removal of 4 bases from V and 8 bases from J, the junction contained 2 bases not matched to a gene. In DNA, the CDR3 is TGTGCCAGCAGTGGGGACAGGGCAGGCTACACCTTC. Protein: CASSGDRAGYTF.

The chain links TRBV19 to TRBJ1-1; a possible D gene is TRBD1 (6 bases). From germline, CDR1 is LNHDA and CDR2 SQIVND (reference sequence). The CDR3 is 15 residues long. V lost 10 bases and J lost 0, with 18 bases in between. The CDR3 loop reads CATKRQATLNTEAFF. For the CDR3, the DNA is TGTGCCACCAAGCGACAGGCTACGTTGAACACTGAAGCTTTCTTT. The full variable domain, rest sourced from reference TRBV19 and TRBJ1-1, is DGGITQSPKYLFRKEGQNVTLSCEQNLNHDAMYWYRQDPGQGLRLIYYSQIVNDFQKGDIAEGYSVSREKKESFPLTVTSAQKNPTAFYLCATKRQATLNTEAFFGQGTRLTVV.

The J gene is TRBJ2-3, the V gene TRBV2, with 7 positions matching TRBD2. CDR1 SNHLY and CDR2 FYNNEI come from the germline V gene. Trimming cost V 2 bases and J 0 bases; bases outside gene matches: 2. The CDR3 has 15 amino acids. The CDR3 DNA is TGTGCCAGCAGTGAACAAGCGGGAAGCACAGATACGCAGTATTTT. This gives the protein CASSEQAGSTDTQYF.

J is TRBJ2-5 and V is TRBV4-1; 8 positions match TRBD2. V lost 4 bases and J lost 5; bases outside the gene matches: 9. The CDR3 extends over 15 amino acids. Germline assignment: CDR1 MGHRA and CDR2 YSYEKL. The CDR3 nucleotides are TGCGCCAGCAGCCCCGACGGGGGGGTTCGGGAGACCCAGTACTTC. It codes for CASSPDGGVRETQYF.

This chain connects TRBV3-1 (or the pseudogene TRBV3-2) to TRBJ1-6; D unclear. The CDR3 contains 14 residues. CDR1 and CDR2 (germline): LGHDT, YNNKEL (reference sequence). Deletions cut 1 base from V and 7 bases from J, with 8 bases between. Here the CDR3 reads CASSQGAINSPLHF. Written as DNA, the CDR3 is TGTGCCAGCAGCCAAGGAGCGATCAATTCACCCCTCCACTTT.

The J gene is TRBJ1-2, the V gene TRBV7-2, with D unclear. The germline CDR1 and CDR2 sequences are SGHTA and FQGNSA. The V and J ends lost 5 bases and 4 bases respectively, with 14 bases between them. The CDR3 runs 14 residues. DNA for the CDR3: TGTGCCAGCAGCGCGACGGGGTTTACCTATGGCTACACCTTC. This translates into CASSATGFTYGYTF.

The chain has TRBV19 and TRBJ1-5; 10 nucleotides align to TRBD1. The germline CDR1 and CDR2 sequences are LNHDA and SQIVND (reference sequence). Trimming at V came to 10 bases and at J to 2 bases, leaving 5 bases not matched to a gene. The CDR3 sequence is 14 residues long. The DNA of the CDR3 is TGTGCCACCTGGGACAGGGGTGGCAATCAGCCCCAGCATTTT. Translating it yields CATWDRGGNQPQHF.

This sequence joins TRBV7-8 and TRBJ2-7; 7 nucleotides agree with TRBD2. The trim removed 1 base at V and 2 bases at J, leaving 5 bases unmatched. Germline loops: CDR1 SGHVS, CDR2 FQNEAQ. CDR3 length equals 15 residues. The CDR3 nucleotides are TGTGCCAGCAGCTTAGGGAGTAGCGGGCCCTACGAGCAGTACGTC. Residues: CASSLGSSGPYEQYV.

The chain couples TRBV7-9 to TRBJ2-1; 8 nucleotides match TRBD2. V lost 0 bases, J lost 7 bases, and 8 bases stayed unmatched. In germline, CDR1 is SEHNR, CDR2 FQNEAQ (reference sequence). This CDR3 has 16 amino acids. The CDR3, as DNA: TGTGCCAGCAGCTTAGCGCCCCGGGAGGGCCTAAATGAGCAGTTCTTC. This codes for CASSLAPREGLNEQFF.

This clone was found a few times. This rearrangement joins TRBV7-3 to TRBJ1-2; maybe TRBD1 (6 bases). Trimming took 4 bases from V and 6 from J, leaving 12 bases between them. In germline, CDR1 is SGHTA, CDR2 FQGTGA. The CDR3 has 13 residues. CDR3 sequence (DNA): TGTGCCAGCAGCTCTCGGGACATGAATGGCTACACCTTC. It is translated as CASSSRDMNGYTF.

The V gene is TRBV28, the J gene TRBJ2-5, with D possibly TRBD2 on 6 matching bases. V lost 7 bases to trimming and J lost 4 bases, with 16 bases between them. CDR1 is MDHEN, CDR2 SYDVKM, per germline. This CDR3 has 14 residues. The DNA of the CDR3 is TGTGCCAGCAATGACAGATCCGGGGGAGAGACCCAGTACTTC. Its protein product is CASNDRSGGETQYF. Full variable domain (rest looked up from reference TRBV28 and TRBJ2-5): DVKVTQSSRYLVKRTGEKVFLECVQDMDHENMFWYRQDPGLGLRLIYFSYDVKMKEKGDIPEGYSVSREKKERFSLILESASTNQTSMYLCASNDRSGGETQYFGPGTRLLVL.

The DNA for the CDR3 is TGTGCCAGCAGCTTAGTAGGGACAGTGAACACTGAAGCTTTCTTT. This codes for CASSLVGTVNTEAFF. This chain links TRBV11-3 with TRBJ1-1; the match to TRBD1 covers 7 bases. From germline, CDR1 is SGHNT and CDR2 YENEEA. J was trimmed by 0 bases and V by 1 base; bases with no gene match: 2. The CDR3 has 15 residues.

The chain joins TRBV9 to TRBJ2-3; D is possibly TRBD2 (5 bases). The CDR3 has 15 residues. Per germline, CDR1 SGDLS and CDR2 YYNGEE. The ends were cut back, 4 bases at V and 2 bases at J, with 14 bases in the middle. Here the CDR3 reads CASSYGGRSTDTQYF. The CDR3 bases are TGTGCCAGCAGCTACGGTGGGAGATCCACAGATACGCAGTATTTT.

In this sample, this clone turned up once. The genes are TRBV12-5 and TRBJ2-2, with D possibly being TRBD2 (6 bases). The CDR3 totals 14 residues. In germline, CDR1 is LGHNT, CDR2 FRNRAP. The V end lost 3 bases, the J end lost 6 bases, and 11 bases lay between the germline ends. The CDR3: CASGFRDLAGELFF. The CDR3 coding sequence is TGTGCTAGTGGTTTCCGGGACTTAGCCGGGGAGCTGTTTTTT.

The chain is built from TRBV19 and TRBJ2-6; 12 nucleotides match TRBD1. This CDR3 is built from 17 residues. Germline-derived CDR1 and CDR2 are LNHDA and SQIVND (reference sequence). V was pared by 4 bases and J by 3 bases, with 4 bases of the junction left unmatched. The CDR3 DNA sequence: TGTGCCAGTAGTACCCGGGACAGGGGGCTTGGGGCCAACGTCCTGACTTTC. Its protein product is CASSTRDRGLGANVLTF.

The chain uses TRBV18 and TRBJ2-3; D might be TRBD1 (6 bases). The CDR3 has 15 residues. Germline V gene data show CDR1 as KGHSH and CDR2 as LQKENI. V was cut by 0 bases and J by 1 base, with 8 bases left in between. The CDR3 sequence: CASSPPRTGTDTQYF. CDR3 coding DNA: TGTGCCAGCTCACCACCGAGGACAGGCACAGATACGCAGTATTTT.

V usage is TRBV9 and J usage is TRBJ2-3; 7 nucleotides line up with TRBD2. J lost 1 base, V lost 0 bases, and 5 bases had no gene match. Per the germline V gene, CDR1 is SGDLS and CDR2 is YYNGEE. This CDR3 has 16 residues. The CDR3 nucleotides are TGTGCCAGCAGCGTAGGCGCTAGCGGACGCACAGATACGCAGTATTTT. Its translation: CASSVGASGRTDTQYF.

The V gene is TRBV4-1, the J gene TRBJ2-7, with TRBD1 identical over 8 bases. Per germline, CDR1 MGHRA and CDR2 YSYEKL. This CDR3 is 15 amino acids long. Trimming cost V 0 bases and J 2 bases; bases outside gene matches: 3. CDR3 DNA sequence: TGCGCCAGCAGCCAAGAAGGGACAGGAGCCTACGAGCAGTACTTC. Translating it yields CASSQEGTGAYEQYF.

The rearrangement joins TRBV6-5 to TRBJ1-3, with D unclear. Trimming took off 6 bases at V and 5 bases at J, with 5 bases between the two ends. CDR1 and CDR2 (germline): MNHEY, SVGAGI. The CDR3 spans 11 residues. The CDR3 coding sequence is TGTGCCAGCAGCTCCCGAAACACCATATATTTT. This sequence encodes CASSSRNTIYF.

V is TRBV5-1 and J is TRBJ2-1; the match to TRBD2 covers 13 bases. CDR1 is SGHRS and CDR2 is YFSETQ in the germline V gene. The CDR3 covers 18 residues. Unmatched junction bases numbered 14, after V lost 3 bases and J lost 8 bases. The CDR3 loop is CASSSYTSGGAEIYEQFF. The DNA for the CDR3 is TGCGCCAGCAGCTCCTATACTAGCGGGGGGGCGGAGATATATGAGCAGTTCTTC.

The V call is TRBV30, the J call TRBJ2-2; 7 bases fit TRBD2. V shed 3 bases and J 4 bases; nucleotides not matched to a gene: 14. Germline V gives CDR1 GTSNPN, CDR2 SVGIG (reference sequence). CDR3 length: 17 amino acids. Here the CDR3 reads CAWRTTRDYLSTGELFF. The CDR3 DNA reads as TGTGCCTGGAGAACAACCCGGGACTACCTTTCCACCGGGGAGCTGTTTTTT.

In this sample, this clone turned up once. This chain joins TRBV6-5 and TRBJ1-5, with a weak D call TRBD1 (6 bases). In germline, CDR1 is MNHEY, CDR2 SVGAGI. The CDR3 consists of 15 residues. The V end was cut by 5 bases, the J end by 1 base, with 12 bases between. CDR3 coding DNA: TGTGCCAGCAGTCGGGACAATAGGAGCAATCAGCCCCAGCATTTT. Its protein is CASSRDNRSNQPQHF.